A selection of T cell receptor beta chains follows, all from one sample in a study of blood T cell repertoires in COVID-19. Clones were read by immunoSEQ multiplex PCR, and TCRdb kept only the in-frame ones, dropping some. Here the sample spans approximately 270,000 clones, 80% to 90% being singletons. Source material: peripheral blood. These receptors originate from a man of 80 years or more with acute or convalescent COVID-19. The CDR3 runs from the conserved cysteine through the conserved F or W. The D gene is left open where the match is weak. Clone size, where shown, is once, few, many, or a class for clones that have expanded.

d_call	v_call	j_call	clone_size	cdr3_aa	cdr3_nt
TRBD1	TRBV9	TRBJ2-3	NA	CASSVLTGERADTQYF	TGTGCCAGCAGCGTCCTGACAGGGGAAAGGGCAGATACGCAGTATTTT
TRBD2	TRBV7-3	TRBJ2-3	few	CASSDRLAGGPRSTDTQYF	TGTGCCAGCAGCGACCGACTAGCGGGAGGGCCGCGGAGCACAGATACGCAGTATTTT
TRBD2	TRBV28	TRBJ2-7	NA	CASRAGGPYEQYF	TGTGCCAGCAGAGCGGGAGGGCCCTACGAGCAGTACTTC
NA	TRBV21-1	TRBJ1-6	NA	CASSSRSSYNSPLHF	TGTGCCAGCAGCAGTAGAAGCTCCTATAATTCACCCCTCCACTTT
NA	TRBV27	TRBJ2-5	NA	CASSLLQGGETQYF	TGTGCCAGCAGTTTATTACAGGGAGGGGAGACCCAGTACTTC
NA	TRBV3-1/TRBV3-2	TRBJ2-1	NA	CASSQGVGALYNEQFF	TGTGCCAGCAGCCAAGGGGTGGGGGCCCTATACAATGAGCAGTTCTTC
NA	TRBV19	TRBJ1-5	NA	CASSSGDNQPQHF	TGTGCCAGTAGTTCAGGGGACAATCAGCCCCAGCATTTT
NA	TRBV6-2/TRBV6-3	TRBJ1-2	NA	CASSPLGQTHILYGYTF	TGTGCCAGCAGCCCGTTGGGCCAGACACATATCCTCTATGGCTACACCTTC
TRBD2	TRBV28	TRBJ2-1	NA	CASSLTSGSGNEQFF	TGTGCCAGCAGTTTAACCAGCGGGAGCGGCAATGAGCAGTTCTTC
NA	TRBV3-1/TRBV3-2	TRBJ1-6	NA	CASKDSGYNSPLHF	TGTGCCAGCAAGGACAGCGGATATAATTCACCCCTCCACTTT